The 18 T cell receptor beta chains presented below share a single source sample, sequenced in a study of blood T cells in healthy people across ages. Alongside a J-beta primer mix, a sample-barcoded 5' primer served in a second PCR lasting roughly 7 to 11 cycles. TCRdb re-called the 5' RACE reads with MiXCR, one entry per CDR3 protein. The profile covers around 1,800,000 distinct CDR3 sequences, with approximately 39% appearing a single time and roughly 23% taken by the ten largest. The sequencing input was blood. The receptor set was obtained from a human donor in good health.

This clonotype was found a few times. The J gene is TRBJ2-3, the V gene TRBV29-1; D possibly corresponds to TRBD2 (7 bases). Between the trimmed V and J ends, which lost 2 bases and 3 bases, there was a span of 15 bases. CDR3 length equals 15 residues. Per the germline V gene, CDR1 is SQVTM and CDR2 is ANQGSEA. CDR3 sequence: CSVEMGGGGTDTQYF. CDR3 coding DNA: TGCAGCGTTGAAATGGGCGGGGGCGGGACAGATACGCAGTATTTT.

The chain couples TRBV28 to TRBJ2-7; 9 nucleotides align to TRBD1. Germline loops: CDR1 MDHEN, CDR2 SYDVKM. V trimming: 5 bases; J trimming: 3 bases; junction bases outside the gene matches: 11. CDR3 size: 16 residues. The CDR3 coding sequence is TGTGCCAGCAGTATCCGACAGGGGGAAACTCTCTACGAGCAGTACTTC. It encodes CASSIRQGETLYEQYF.

The chain links TRBV5-6 to TRBJ2-5, with 8 nucleotides matching TRBD1. This CDR3 spans 16 amino acids. The junction had 11 bases not matched to a gene; V was cut back by 3 bases and J by 4 bases. Germline CDR1 reads SGHDT; CDR2 reads YYEEEE. This chain's CDR3 is CASSSTPTGGGETQYF. For the CDR3, the DNA is TGTGCCAGCAGCTCCACACCAACAGGGGGAGGAGAGACCCAGTACTTC.

The V and J genes are TRBV7-9 and TRBJ1-4; D is ambiguous. There are 14 residues in the CDR3. The germline V gene has CDR1 SEHNR and CDR2 FQNEAQ (reference sequence). The V and J ends lost 5 bases and 0 bases respectively, with 7 bases between them. CDR3 nucleotides: TGTGCCAGCAGCGTCCGTTCAACTAATGAAAAACTGTTTTTT. Its protein is CASSVRSTNEKLFF.

The chain is built from TRBV7-2 and TRBJ2-3, with TRBD2 matching over 10 bases. J lost 5 bases, V lost 5 bases, and 16 bases had no gene match. CDR3 size: 18 residues. Germline CDR1 and CDR2: SGHTA and FQGNSA. Here the CDR3 reads CASSPQTLAGGPRDTQYF. The CDR3 DNA reads TGTGCCAGCAGCCCCCAGACATTAGCGGGGGGACCCAGAGATACGCAGTATTTT.

The genes are TRBV12-3 or TRBV12-4 and TRBJ2-3, with 10 nucleotides matching TRBD2. The CDR3 consists of 17 residues. J was trimmed by 6 bases and V by 1 base; bases with no gene match: 10. The DNA of the CDR3 is TGTGCCAGCAGTTTAGTTCTAGCGGGGGAATCTGGGGATACGCAGTATTTT. Encoded protein: CASSLVLAGESGDTQYF.

V is TRBV12-3 or TRBV12-4 and J is TRBJ2-4; TRBD1 agrees at 8 bases. The CDR3 runs to 13 residues. After removal of 6 bases from V and 6 bases from J, the junction contained 4 bases not matched to a gene. The CDR3 here is CASSGQGPNIQYF. DNA for the CDR3: TGTGCCAGCAGCGGACAGGGACCAAACATTCAGTACTTC.

This clonotype showed up many times. The chain joins TRBV29-1 to TRBJ1-2; maybe TRBD1 (6 bases). V was pared by 4 bases and J by 8 bases, with 11 bases between. The CDR3 runs 11 residues. Germline-derived CDR1 and CDR2 are SQVTM and ANQGSEA. The CDR3 nucleotides are TGCAGCGTTGGGGGGGCTGGAGGCTACACCTTC. Amino acids: CSVGGAGGYTF.

This chain links TRBV13 with TRBJ1-5; TRBD1 matches 9 bases. CDR1 is PRHDT, CDR2 FYEKMQ, per germline (reference sequence). The V gene end was trimmed by 5 bases and the J gene end by 6 bases; junction bases not matched to a gene: 11. This CDR3 has 16 residues. The CDR3: CASSRSQQGAGQPQHF. DNA for the CDR3: TGTGCCAGCAGCCGCTCGCAACAGGGGGCTGGTCAGCCCCAGCATTTT.

The rearrangement uses TRBV29-1 and TRBJ1-5, with D unresolved. The CDR3 totals 12 residues. V gave up 5 bases and J gave up 5 bases, with 10 bases separating them. Germline lookup yields CDR1 SQVTM and CDR2 ANQGSEA. CDR3 protein: CSVRQADQPQHF. DNA of the CDR3: TGCAGCGTTCGCCAGGCAGATCAGCCCCAGCATTTT.

In regard to this clonotype: A read error may account for a junction end that differs from germline. The CDR3 loop reads CARSFKDSRNTIYF. DNA for the CDR3: TGTGCCCGCAGCTTTAAGGACAGCCGAAACACCATATATTTT. V usage is TRBV7-8 and J usage is TRBJ1-3; D may be TRBD1 (6 bases). CDR1 and CDR2 from the germline V gene are SGHVS and FQNEAQ. This CDR3 contains 14 residues.

This clonotype was seen ten or more times. The chain carries TRBV6-2 or TRBV6-3 and TRBJ2-4; D is uncertain. The CDR3 runs to 17 residues. V lost 5 bases and J 4 bases, leaving 21 bases between the germline ends. The germline gives CDR1 MNHEY, CDR2 SVGEGT. CDR3 sequence (DNA): TGTGCCAGCAGTAGGGCAGGATCTCACACTGGGAAAAACATTCAGTACTTC. Amino acid sequence: CASSRAGSHTGKNIQYF.

This chain uses TRBV9 with TRBJ2-1; TRBD2 aligns across 14 bases. The junction had 2 bases not matched to a gene; V was cut back by 2 bases and J by 7 bases. CDR1 is SGDLS and CDR2 is YYNGEE in the germline V gene. The CDR3 extends over 15 amino acids. The CDR3 here is CASSVTSGGANEQFF. CDR3 nucleotides: TGTGCCAGCAGCGTGACTAGCGGGGGGGCGAATGAGCAGTTCTTC.

The chain combines TRBV4-2 with TRBJ2-1; no clear D. Germline V gives CDR1 LGHNA, CDR2 YNFKEQ. The ends were cut back, 0 bases at V and 2 bases at J, with 8 bases in the middle. The CDR3 is 15 residues long. CDR3 sequence (DNA): TGTGCCAGCAGCCAAGAACGAAGGGCCTACAATGAGCAGTTCTTC. Amino acid sequence: CASSQERRAYNEQFF.

V usage is TRBV6-1 and J usage is TRBJ1-5, with D unclear. CDR3 length: 14 amino acids. V lost 2 bases, J lost 4 bases, and 9 bases lay in between. Germline V gene lookup returns CDR1 MNHNS and CDR2 SASEGT. CDR3 sequence reads: CASSERSLNQPQHF. DNA of the CDR3: TGTGCCAGCAGTGAAAGATCCCTTAATCAGCCCCAGCATTTT.

This clonotype was counted a few times. The rearrangement links TRBV29-1 to TRBJ2-1; 13 bases are a match to TRBD2. V lost 4 bases to trimming and J lost 0 bases; unmatched junction nucleotides: 15. The CDR3 runs to 20 residues. Per germline, CDR1 SQVTM and CDR2 ANQGSEA. The CDR3 DNA sequence: TGCAGCGTTGTCGGGAGTTTGGGACTAGCGGGGAAACGCTCCTACAATGAGCAGTTCTTC. Protein: CSVVGSLGLAGKRSYNEQFF.

This clonotype was counted at least ten times. The rearrangement joins TRBV9 to TRBJ1-4, with 7 nucleotides matching TRBD1. CDR1 SGDLS and CDR2 YYNGEE come from the germline V gene. The CDR3 sequence is 15 residues long. J lost 6 bases, V lost 4 bases, and 9 bases had no gene match. In DNA form, the CDR3 reads TGTGCCAGCAGCCGGTTTGGGGACAGTGATGAAAAACTGTTTTTT. Its protein product is CASSRFGDSDEKLFF.

The chain employs TRBV11-3 and TRBJ2-3; D might be TRBD2 (5 bases). Germline lookup yields CDR1 SGHNT and CDR2 YENEEA. CDR3 length equals 17 residues. Trimming shortened V by 0 bases and J by 1 base, and 14 bases separated the two germline ends. The CDR3 DNA sequence: TGTGCCAGCAGCTTAGATTGGGTTAAGGGAGGCACAGATACGCAGTATTTT. Translating it yields CASSLDWVKGGTDTQYF.